The present TCR beta chain was sequenced within a study of CD8 T cells in Susac syndrome. Blood CD8+ and CD4+ T cells underwent high-throughput TCR beta sequencing. Random hexamers served to reverse transcribe about 0.45 to 1 ug RNA. TCRdb fed the immunoSEQ multiplex PCR reads into MiXCR, producing one record per CDR3 protein. The sample lists around 280,000 distinct CDR3 sequences; 92% were seen once. The CDR3 has 16 amino acids. V trimming: 0 bases; J trimming: 8 bases; junction bases outside the gene matches: 10. Germline V CDR1 and CDR2: SGHRS, YFSETQ. The chain employs TRBV5-1 and TRBJ2-4; 8 nucleotides align to TRBD1. Material: CD4+ T cells from PBMCs. The sequence was obtained from a human donor with multiple sclerosis. CDR3 amino acids: CASSLEGLQGVDIQYF. CDR3 DNA: TGCGCCAGCAGCTTGGAGGGGTTACAGGGGGTCGACATTCAGTACTTC.